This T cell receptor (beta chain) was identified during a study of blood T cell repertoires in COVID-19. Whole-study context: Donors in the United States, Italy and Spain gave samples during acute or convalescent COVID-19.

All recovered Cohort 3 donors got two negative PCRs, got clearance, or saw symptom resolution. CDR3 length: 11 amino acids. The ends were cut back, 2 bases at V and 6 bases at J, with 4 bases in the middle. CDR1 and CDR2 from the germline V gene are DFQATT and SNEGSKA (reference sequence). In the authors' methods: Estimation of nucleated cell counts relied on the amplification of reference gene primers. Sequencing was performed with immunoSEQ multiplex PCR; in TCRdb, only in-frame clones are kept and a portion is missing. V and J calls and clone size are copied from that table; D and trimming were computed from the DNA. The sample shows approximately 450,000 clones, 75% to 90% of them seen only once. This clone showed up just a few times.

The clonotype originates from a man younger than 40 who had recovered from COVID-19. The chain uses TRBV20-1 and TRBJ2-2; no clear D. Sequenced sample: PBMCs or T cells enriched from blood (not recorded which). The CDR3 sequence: CSARRSGELFF. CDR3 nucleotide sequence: TGCAGTGCTAGACGGTCCGGGGAGCTGTTTTTT.